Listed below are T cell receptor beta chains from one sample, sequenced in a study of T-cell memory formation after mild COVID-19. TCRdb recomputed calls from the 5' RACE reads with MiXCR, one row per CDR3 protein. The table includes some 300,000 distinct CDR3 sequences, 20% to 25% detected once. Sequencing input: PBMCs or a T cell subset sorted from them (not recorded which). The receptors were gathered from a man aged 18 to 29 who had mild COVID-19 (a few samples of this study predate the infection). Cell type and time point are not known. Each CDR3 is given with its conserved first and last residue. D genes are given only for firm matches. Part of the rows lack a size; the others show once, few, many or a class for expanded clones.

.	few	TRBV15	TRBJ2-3	TGTGCCACCAGCAGCTATAGGGTATCGGCAGATACGCAGTATTTT	CATSSYRVSADTQYF
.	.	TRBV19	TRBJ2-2	TGTGCCAGTAGTATGGGGGCCGCAGTCGGAGGCGGGGAGCTGTTTTTT	CASSMGAAVGGGELFF
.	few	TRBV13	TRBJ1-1	TGTGCCAGCAGCATACAGGGCGGCACTGAAGCTTTCTTT	CASSIQGGTEAFF
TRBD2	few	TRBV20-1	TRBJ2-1	TGCAGTGCTAGAGATCCTCAGAGCGGGGGGGCCGCTGAGCAGTTCTTC	CSARDPQSGGAAEQFF
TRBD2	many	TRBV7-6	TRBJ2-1	TGTGCCAGCAGCTCAACTTTACTAGCGGGGGGTCTGAATGAGCAGTTCTTC	CASSSTLLAGGLNEQFF
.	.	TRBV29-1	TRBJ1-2	TGCAGCGTTGGGGCAGGGCCGGGGTATGGCTACACCTTC	CSVGAGPGYGYTF
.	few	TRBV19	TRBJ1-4	TGTGCCAGTAGTCCTCCCCAAGGAAGATCCGCAACTAATGAAAAACTGTTTTTT	CASSPPQGRSATNEKLFF
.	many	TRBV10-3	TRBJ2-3	TGTGCCATCAGGAATTACCCGACGAGCACAGATACGCAGTATTTT	CAIRNYPTSTDTQYF
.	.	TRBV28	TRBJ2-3	TGTGCCAGCAGGCTTACTGGCACAGATACGCAGTATTTT	CASRLTGTDTQYF
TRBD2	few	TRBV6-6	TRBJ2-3	TGTGCCAGCAGCTACAGAATTACCAGCGGGGGGGCGTTAAATACGCAGTATTTT	CASSYRITSGGALNTQYF
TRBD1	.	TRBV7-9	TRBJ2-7	TGTGCCAGCAGCCTAGACAGGGGAGCAGGGCAGTACTTC	CASSLDRGAGQYF
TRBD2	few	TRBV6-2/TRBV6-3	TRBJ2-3	TGTGCCACCCTCCGGGGGGGCCGGGAGTATTTT	CATLRGGREYF
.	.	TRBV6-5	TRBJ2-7	TGTGCCAGCAGTTACTCGCAGGGAGCCTACGAGCAGTACTTC	CASSYSQGAYEQYF
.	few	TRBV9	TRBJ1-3	TGTGCCAGCAGCGTCCTGGGGCAACGAGACACCATATATTTT	CASSVLGQRDTIYF
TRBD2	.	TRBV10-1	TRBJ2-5	TGCGCCAGCAGTGAGGACGGGGGGGCCGGTGGACAAGAGACCCAGTACTTC	CASSEDGGAGGQETQYF
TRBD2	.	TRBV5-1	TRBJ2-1	TGCGCCAGCAGCTTGGGCGGGGGGGCCAGGAATGAGCAGTTCTTC	CASSLGGGARNEQFF
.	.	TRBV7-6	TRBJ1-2	TGTGCCAGCAGCTTAGGTCCGGTGTTGGACTATGGCTACACCTTC	CASSLGPVLDYGYTF